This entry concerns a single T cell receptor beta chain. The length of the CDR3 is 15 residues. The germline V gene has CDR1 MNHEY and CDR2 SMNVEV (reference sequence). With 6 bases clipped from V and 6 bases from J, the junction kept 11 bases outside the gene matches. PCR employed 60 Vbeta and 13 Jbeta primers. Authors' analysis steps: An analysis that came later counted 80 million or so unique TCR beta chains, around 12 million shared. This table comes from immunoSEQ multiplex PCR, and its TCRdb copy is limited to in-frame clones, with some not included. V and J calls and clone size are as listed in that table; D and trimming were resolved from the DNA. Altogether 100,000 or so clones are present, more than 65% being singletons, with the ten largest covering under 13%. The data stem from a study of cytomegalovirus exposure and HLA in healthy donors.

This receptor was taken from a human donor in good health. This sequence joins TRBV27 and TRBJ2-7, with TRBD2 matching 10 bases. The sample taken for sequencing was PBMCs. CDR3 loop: CASRLWVAGGSEQYF. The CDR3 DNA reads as TGTGCCAGCAGGTTGTGGGTAGCGGGAGGTTCCGAGCAGTACTTC.